The 27 T cell receptor beta chains in this list originate from one sample, sequenced in a study of follicular helper T cells after annual influenza vaccination. Assay: immunoSEQ multiplex PCR; the TCRdb copy retains only in-frame clones and omits some. This sample has roughly 15,000 clones, with approximately 84% found just once. Noted time point: 2014-2015 season, 7 days after vaccination. Sequencing was performed on CXCR5+ CD38- circulating T follicular helper cells from blood, taken 7 days after influenza vaccination. Stated subset: circulating Tfh, non-naive CD4+CXCR5+PD-1+ (ICOS+CD38+ or ICOS-CD38-). These TCRs come from an adult who received the influenza vaccine.

V and J are TRBV6-1 and TRBJ2-5, with 7 bases lining up with TRBD1. The trim removed 5 bases at V and 4 bases at J, leaving 7 bases unmatched. In germline, CDR1 is MNHNS, CDR2 SASEGT. The CDR3 sequence is 14 residues long. The CDR3 DNA follows: TGTGCCAGCAGTTCCCCAGGGGGTGGAGAGACCCAGTACTTC. Translating it yields CASSSPGGGETQYF.

There are a few counts of this clone. V and J are TRBV5-1 and TRBJ1-4; D not resolved. Germline CDR1 reads SGHRS; CDR2 reads YFSETQ. V was clipped by 4 bases and J by 7 bases, with 17 bases between them. There are 15 residues in the CDR3. CDR3 in DNA: TGCGCCAGCAGCGTTACTGGAGTGGAAGGTGAAAAACTGTTTTTT. Translated, it gives CASSVTGVEGEKLFF.

The chain recombines TRBV6-6 with TRBJ1-2, with D perhaps TRBD1 (6 bases). Trimming removed 2 bases at V and 8 bases at J, with 15 bases between. The CDR3 is made up of 14 amino acids. Germline V gives CDR1 MNHNY, CDR2 SVGAGI (reference sequence). The CDR3 loop reads CASSYGQTLGGYTF. The CDR3 DNA reads as TGTGCCAGCAGTTACGGACAGACTCTAGGCGGCTACACCTTC.

The chain has TRBV20-1 and TRBJ2-3; D is unresolved. This CDR3 region has 11 residues. Trimming left V 2 bases short and J 4 bases short, with 4 bases between. CDR1 and CDR2 (germline): DFQATT, SNEGSKA (reference sequence). CDR3 loop: CSARPSDTQYF. The CDR3 nucleotides are TGCAGTGCTAGACCGTCAGATACGCAGTATTTT.

The chain combines TRBV5-1 with TRBJ2-1; 9 nucleotides match TRBD1. Germline assignment: CDR1 SGHRS and CDR2 YFSETQ. CDR3 size: 15 residues. Losses at the gene ends were 4 bases for V and 7 bases for J; bases not matched to a gene: 9. The CDR3, as DNA: TGCGCCAGCAGCCCGACAGGGGGAAGAGGGAATGAGCAGTTCTTC. The encoded protein is CASSPTGGRGNEQFF.

V is TRBV5-6 and J is TRBJ2-5; 7 nucleotides match TRBD2. The J segment lost 4 bases and the V segment lost 4 bases, leaving 10 bases of the junction unmatched. Germline values: CDR1 SGHDT, CDR2 YYEEEE. This CDR3 has 15 residues. CDR3 region: CASSPGGSLGETQYF. The DNA of the CDR3 is TGTGCCAGCAGCCCCGGGGGGTCCCTGGGAGAGACCCAGTACTTC.

The CDR3 sequence: CASSVGGNGYNEQFF. The CDR3 DNA sequence: TGTGCCAGCAGCGTAGGAGGGAATGGATACAATGAGCAGTTCTTC. This sequence joins TRBV9 and TRBJ2-1, with D possibly being TRBD2 (5 bases). V lost 0 bases to trimming and J lost 4 bases, with 11 bases between them. Germline CDR1 reads SGDLS; CDR2 reads YYNGEE. CDR3 length: 15 amino acids.

This chain uses TRBV18 with TRBJ1-6; D is perhaps TRBD1 (6 bases). From germline, CDR1 is KGHSH and CDR2 LQKENI. This CDR3 is 13 amino acids long. V dropped 3 bases and J dropped 8 bases, with 8 bases sitting between them. The CDR3 DNA is TGTGCCAGCTCACCCAACAGGGATTCACCCCTCCACTTT. Protein product: CASSPNRDSPLHF.

This clone was recorded only once. The CDR3 coding sequence is TGTGCCAGCATCCTCTACGGGCAGTACTTC. Its protein is CASILYGQYF. The V gene is TRBV21-1, the J gene TRBJ2-7; TRBD2 was called by the table and not checked on the DNA. TRBV21-1 is reported as a pseudogene. The CDR3 contains 10 residues.

V gene TRBV14 combines with J gene TRBJ2-3, with D possibly matching TRBD2 (5 bases). From germline, CDR1 is SGHDN and CDR2 FVKESK. The length of the CDR3 is 14 residues. V was shortened by 4 bases and J by 3 bases, with 11 bases between the two germline ends. CDR3 DNA: TGTGCCAGCAGCCCCGGAGGTAATACAGATACGCAGTATTTT. Translation: CASSPGGNTDTQYF.

The genes are TRBV5-1 and TRBJ1-1; 10 bases map to TRBD1. The germline CDR1 and CDR2 sequences are SGHRS and YFSETQ. The CDR3 length is 14 residues. V was pared by 3 bases and J by 1 base, with 0 bases of the junction left unmatched. In nucleotides, the CDR3 is TGCGCCAGCAGCTGGGACAGGGGGAACACTGAAGCTTTCTTT. Its translation is CASSWDRGNTEAFF.

As concerns this clone: One end of the junction does not line up with germline, which may come from a read error. V and J are TRBV7-7 and TRBJ1-1; D is ambiguous. The germline gives CDR1 SSHAT, CDR2 FNYEAQ (reference sequence). The CDR3 totals 13 residues. The CDR3 coding sequence is TGTGCTAGCAGCTTAAGCGAGAACACTGAAGCTTTCTTT. It yields the protein CASSLSENTEAFF.

V is TRBV29-1 and J is TRBJ1-2, with TRBD1 as a possible D gene (5 bases). The germline V and J ends were trimmed by 5 bases and 7 bases, with 11 bases remaining between them. The CDR3 runs to 11 residues. Germline-derived CDR1 and CDR2 are SQVTM and ANQGSEA. This CDR3 reads CSVTRGGGYTF. CDR3 coding DNA: TGCAGCGTTACCCGGGGGGGTGGCTACACCTTC.

The J gene is TRBJ1-2, the V gene TRBV15; D call uncertain. Trimming removed 4 bases at V and 1 base at J, with 4 bases between. CDR3 length: 12 residues. In germline, CDR1 is LNHNV, CDR2 YYDKDF (reference sequence). CDR3 DNA sequence: TGTGCCACCAGCACCAGTAACTATGGCTACACCTTC. The encoded protein is CATSTSNYGYTF.

The chain links TRBV29-1 to TRBJ2-1; no clear D. Deletions cut 8 bases from V and 4 bases from J, with 15 bases between. CDR3 size: 13 residues. Germline CDR1 SQVTM, CDR2 ANQGSEA. The CDR3 DNA is TGCAGCTCCCCAGCAGGCAGATACAATGAGCAGTTCTTC. This codes for CSSPAGRYNEQFF.

V and J are TRBV6-6 and TRBJ1-1, with TRBD1 matching 9 bases. The CDR3 has 13 residues. J lost 6 bases, V lost 6 bases, and 5 bases had no gene match. The germline V gene has CDR1 MNHNY and CDR2 SVGAGI (reference sequence). CDR3 sequence reads: CASSLDRGAEAFF. In nucleotides, the CDR3 is TGTGCCAGCAGCCTGGACAGGGGCGCTGAAGCTTTCTTT.

The V gene is TRBV30, the J gene TRBJ2-2; 8 positions match TRBD2. V was clipped by 3 bases and J by 4 bases; unmatched bases: 4. The CDR3 is 14 residues long. Per germline, CDR1 GTSNPN and CDR2 SVGIG (reference sequence). The CDR3 bases are TGTGCCTGGAGGCGGGGGGCAGGCACCGGGGAGCTGTTTTTT. It translates to CAWRRGAGTGELFF. The variable domain in full, with the rest retrieved from reference TRBV30 and TRBJ2-2, is SQTIHQWPATLVQPVGSPLSLECTVEGTSNPNLYWYRQAAGRGLQLLFYSVGIGQISSEVPQNLSASRPQDRQFILSSKKLLLSDSGFYLCAWRRGAGTGELFFGEGSRLTVL.

This chain links TRBV5-5 with TRBJ2-3; D ambiguous. V was shortened by 7 bases and J by 0 bases, with 12 bases between the two germline ends. This CDR3 has 14 amino acids. Germline-derived CDR1 and CDR2 are SGHKS and YYEKEE (reference sequence). CDR3 bases: TGTGCCAGCGTGAACAGTAGAAGCACAGATACGCAGTATTTT. Translation gives CASVNSRSTDTQYF.

The genes are TRBV2 and TRBJ1-5; D is undetermined. CDR3 length: 14 amino acids. Trimming stripped 2 bases from V and 6 bases from J, with 11 bases between. Per germline, CDR1 SNHLY and CDR2 FYNNEI. This CDR3 is CASSEMGSAQPQHF. The CDR3 DNA reads as TGTGCCAGCAGTGAAATGGGCTCGGCTCAGCCCCAGCATTTT.

The gene calls are TRBV6-4 and TRBJ2-2, with 9 bases fitting TRBD1. V was pared by 6 bases and J by 7 bases, with 6 bases of the junction left unmatched. The germline gives CDR1 MRHNA, CDR2 SNTAGT. This CDR3 region has 14 residues. CDR3 sequence (DNA): TGTGCCAGCAGCGGAACAGGGGGCCACGGGGAGCTGTTTTTT. Protein sequence: CASSGTGGHGELFF.

The chain joins TRBV7-9 to TRBJ2-7; 10 bases line up with TRBD2. V trimming: 5 bases; J trimming: 7 bases; junction bases outside the gene matches: 11. CDR3 length: 15 amino acids. Germline CDR1 SEHNR, CDR2 FQNEAQ (reference sequence). DNA of the CDR3: TGTGCCAGCAGCCTATCTAGCGGGGGACACGTAGAGCAGTACTTC. Protein: CASSLSSGGHVEQYF.

The chain employs TRBV27 and TRBJ1-5, with 8 bases identical to TRBD1. The V gene's germline CDR1 is MNHEY and CDR2 SMNVEV (reference sequence). V lost 5 bases to trimming and J lost 4 bases; unmatched junction nucleotides: 7. CDR3 length: 15 amino acids. This chain's CDR3 is CASSPNRGENQPQHF. The CDR3 coding sequence is TGTGCCAGCAGTCCGAACAGGGGGGAAAATCAGCCCCAGCATTTT.

This clone turned up a few times. This chain joins TRBV18 and TRBJ1-5; 7 positions agree with TRBD1. CDR1 and CDR2 (germline): KGHSH, LQKENI. The V gene end was trimmed by 6 bases and the J gene end by 9 bases; junction bases not matched to a gene: 8. The CDR3 contains 13 residues. CDR3 sequence: CASSQDRVRPQHF. The CDR3 region has the DNA TGTGCCAGCTCGCAAGACAGGGTGAGGCCCCAGCATTTT. Drawing the rest from reference TRBV18 and TRBJ1-5, the complete variable domain is NAGVMQNPRHLVRRRGQEARLRCSPMKGHSHVYWYRQLPEEGLKFMVYLQKENIIDESGMPKERFSAEFPKEGPSILRIQQVVRGDSAAYFCASSQDRVRPQHFGDGTRLSIL.

The chain couples TRBV6-1 to TRBJ1-3; tentative D call: TRBD1 (6 bases). The CDR3 totals 17 residues. Between the trimmed V and J ends, which lost 2 bases and 0 bases, there was a span of 14 bases. CDR1 and CDR2 from the germline V gene are MNHNS and SASEGT. The DNA for the CDR3 is TGTGCCAGCAGTGAACCGGGACACTTACTCTCTGGAAACACCATATATTTT. As protein: CASSEPGHLLSGNTIYF.

The chain recombines TRBV15 with TRBJ2-7, with D maybe TRBD1 (5 bases). In germline, CDR1 is LNHNV, CDR2 YYDKDF (reference sequence). The CDR3 has 15 amino acids. Trimming pared 2 bases from V and 4 bases from J, leaving 15 bases between. The CDR3 loop is CATSRRQSYGYEQYF. CDR3 in DNA: TGTGCCACCAGCAGAAGACAGAGCTACGGGTACGAGCAGTACTTC.

The V gene is TRBV18, the J gene TRBJ2-5; a possible D gene is TRBD1 (6 bases). The germline V gene encodes CDR1 KGHSH and CDR2 LQKENI. The CDR3 loop spans 13 amino acids. The ends were cut back, 2 bases at V and 8 bases at J, with 12 bases in the middle. The CDR3 nucleotides are TGTGCCAGCTCACCATACCAGGGGAGTACCCAGTACTTC. Protein sequence: CASSPYQGSTQYF. The variable domain in full, with the rest retrieved from reference TRBV18 and TRBJ2-5, is NAGVMQNPRHLVRRRGQEARLRCSPMKGHSHVYWYRQLPEEGLKFMVYLQKENIIDESGMPKERFSAEFPKEGPSILRIQQVVRGDSAAYFCASSPYQGSTQYFGPGTRLLVL.

The chain combines TRBV6-6 with TRBJ2-4; tentatively, D is TRBD1 (6 bases). This CDR3 contains 15 residues. Trimming shortened V by 0 bases and J by 2 bases, and 8 bases separated the two germline ends. Germline V CDR1 and CDR2: MNHNY, SVGAGI (reference sequence). This CDR3 is CASSYSTGSKNIQYF. The CDR3 nucleotides are TGTGCCAGCAGTTACTCCACAGGGTCCAAAAACATTCAGTACTTC.